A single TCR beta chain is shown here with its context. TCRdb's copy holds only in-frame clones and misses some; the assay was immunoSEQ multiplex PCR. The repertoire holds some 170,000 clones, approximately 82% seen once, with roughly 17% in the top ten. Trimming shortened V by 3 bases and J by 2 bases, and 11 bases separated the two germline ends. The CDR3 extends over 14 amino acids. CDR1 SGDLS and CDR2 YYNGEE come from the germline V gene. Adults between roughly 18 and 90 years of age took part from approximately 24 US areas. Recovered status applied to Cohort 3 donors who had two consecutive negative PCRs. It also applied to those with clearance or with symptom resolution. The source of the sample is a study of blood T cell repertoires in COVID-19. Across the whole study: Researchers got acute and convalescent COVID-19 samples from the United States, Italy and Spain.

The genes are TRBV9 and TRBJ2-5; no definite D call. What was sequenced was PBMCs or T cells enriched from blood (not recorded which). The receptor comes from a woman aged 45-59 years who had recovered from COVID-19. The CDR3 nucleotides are TGTGCCAGCAGCGCCCCCCCCGGGCAAGAGACCCAGTACTTC. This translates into CASSAPPGQETQYF. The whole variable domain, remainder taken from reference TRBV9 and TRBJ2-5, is DSGVTQTPKHLITATGQRVTLRCSPRSGDLSVYWYQQSLDQGLQFLIQYYNGEERAKGNILERFSAQQFPDLHSELNLSSLELGDSALYFCASSAPPGQETQYFGPGTRLLVL.